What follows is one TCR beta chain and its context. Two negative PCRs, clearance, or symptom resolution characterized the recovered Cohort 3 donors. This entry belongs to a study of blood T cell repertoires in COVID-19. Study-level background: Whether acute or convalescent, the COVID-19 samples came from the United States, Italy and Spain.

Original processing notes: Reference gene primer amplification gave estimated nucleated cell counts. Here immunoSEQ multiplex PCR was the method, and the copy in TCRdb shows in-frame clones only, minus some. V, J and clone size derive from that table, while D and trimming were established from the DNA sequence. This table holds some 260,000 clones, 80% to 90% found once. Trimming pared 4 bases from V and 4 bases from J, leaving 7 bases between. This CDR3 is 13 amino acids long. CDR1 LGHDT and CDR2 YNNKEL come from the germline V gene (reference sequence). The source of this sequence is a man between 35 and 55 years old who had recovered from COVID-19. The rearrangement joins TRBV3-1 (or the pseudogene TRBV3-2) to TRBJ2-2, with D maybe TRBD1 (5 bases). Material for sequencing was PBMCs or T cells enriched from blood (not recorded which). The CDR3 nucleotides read TGTGCCAGCAGCCGACAGAGCACCGGGGAGCTGTTTTTT. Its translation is CASSRQSTGELFF.